The clone carrying this T cell receptor (beta chain) was seen a single time. Other DNA sequences in the same sample also yield this CDR3. The data were produced by immunoSEQ multiplex PCR, yet TCRdb's version contains in-frame clones alone and is incomplete. The sample holds about 100,000 clones, about 89% seen once. The source of the sample is a study of PD-1 blockade in classical Hodgkin lymphoma. The CDR3 sequence is 14 residues long. CDR1 is SGHTA and CDR2 is FQGNSA in the germline V gene. Trimming stripped 0 bases from V and 1 base from J, with 5 bases between. Brentuximab vedotin exposure varied among the patients, all of whom had relapsed after autologous stem cell transplantation.

This chain uses TRBV7-2 with TRBJ2-3, with D possibly TRBD1 on 5 matching bases. The input for sequencing was peripheral blood mononuclear cells (PBMCs), taken before the second cycle of nivolumab. The clonotype was recovered from a human donor with classical Hodgkin lymphoma. The CDR3 loop reads CASSLARGTDTQYF. In DNA form, the CDR3 reads TGTGCCAGCAGCTTAGCCAGGGGCACAGATACGCAGTATTTT.